The 11 T cell receptor beta chains below all came from one sample that was sequenced in a study of T cells in Graves' hyperthyroidism and ophthalmopathy. TCR beta CDR3 regions were amplified from RNA transcripts. With the HTBI primer set, the TCR CDR3 went through a first round of RT-PCR. MiXCR was run by TCRdb on the multiplex PCR reads, yielding one entry per CDR3 protein. The repertoire includes 750,000 to 900,000 distinct CDR3 sequences, 38% of them detected once, and 8.9% sits in the top ten. Specimen: blood. The receptors were gathered from a man aged 18-30 years with Graves' hyperthyroidism.

This clonotype was detected only a few times. V gene TRBV15 combines with J gene TRBJ1-1, with a possible D match to TRBD1 (5 bases). This CDR3 spans 15 amino acids. The V gene's germline CDR1 is LNHNV and CDR2 YYDKDF (reference sequence). Trimming took 0 bases from V and 8 from J, leaving 16 bases between them. CDR3 sequence: CATSREPQRGGEAFF. CDR3 DNA: TGTGCCACCAGCAGAGAACCCCAAAGGGGCGGGGAAGCTTTCTTT.

The table lists this clonotype with many counts. The CDR3 sequence: CASTRTGKSSPLHF. In nucleotides, the CDR3 is TGTGCCAGCACCCGGACAGGGAAAAGTTCACCCCTCCACTTT. The chain combines TRBV7-9 with TRBJ1-6; TRBD1 matches 8 bases. The germline V gene encodes CDR1 SEHNR and CDR2 FQNEAQ (reference sequence). There are 14 residues in the CDR3. Trimming at V came to 7 bases and at J to 9 bases, leaving 8 bases not matched to a gene.

This clonotype was detected many times. The chain combines TRBV12-3 or TRBV12-4 with TRBJ1-1; D not resolved. Deletions cut 6 bases from V and 2 bases from J, with 13 bases between. The CDR3 extends over 14 amino acids. This CDR3 is CASSPTASNTEAFF. Written as DNA, the CDR3 is TGTGCCAGCAGCCCGACGGCCTCAAACACTGAAGCTTTCTTT.

Many counts were recorded for this clonotype. V is TRBV29-1 and J is TRBJ1-1; D is ambiguous. V gave up 0 bases and J gave up 7 bases, with 6 bases separating them. The germline CDR1 and CDR2 sequences are SQVTM and ANQGSEA. The length of the CDR3 is 11 residues. CDR3 nucleotide sequence: TGCAGCGTTGAAGATCCCCGTGAAGCTTTCTTT. It translates to CSVEDPREAFF.

The rearrangement links TRBV19 to TRBJ1-3, with D possibly being TRBD1 (5 bases). Germline CDR1 reads LNHDA; CDR2 reads SQIVND (reference sequence). This CDR3 region has 16 residues. V shed 3 bases and J shed 0 bases, with 12 bases lying between them. The CDR3 reads CASSMSRDYSGNTIYF. CDR3 sequence (DNA): TGTGCCAGTAGTATGAGCCGGGACTACTCTGGAAACACCATATATTTT.

This clonotype was observed a few times. The V and J genes are TRBV9 and TRBJ2-7, with 7 positions matching TRBD2. This CDR3 contains 15 residues. CDR1 is SGDLS, CDR2 YYNGEE, per germline. V shed 0 bases and J 0 bases; nucleotides not matched to a gene: 3. CDR3 loop: CASSVDGRASYEQYF. The CDR3 nucleotides are TGTGCCAGCAGCGTAGATGGGAGGGCCTCCTACGAGCAGTACTTC.

This clonotype was counted ten times or more. The chain uses TRBV10-3 and TRBJ1-5, with unresolved D. V dropped 3 bases and J dropped 10 bases, with 16 bases sitting between them. This CDR3 region has 14 residues. Germline V CDR1 and CDR2: ENHRY, SYGVKD. CDR3: CAISDQVISQPQHF. CDR3 nucleotides: TGTGCCATCAGTGATCAGGTCATATCACAACCCCAGCATTTT.

Concerning this clonotype: The CDR3 ends on some other residue instead of the conserved phenylalanine or tryptophan, so this is likely a read error. This chain links TRBV7-7 with TRBJ1-1; D gene ambiguous. The length of the CDR3 is 13 residues. Germline V CDR1 and CDR2: SSHAT, FNYEAQ (reference sequence). CDR3 residues: CASSLSLYTEAFL. DNA for the CDR3: TGTGCTAGCAGCTTATCTCTTTACACTGAAGCTTTCCTT.

V and J are TRBV6-1 and TRBJ1-6; the match to TRBD1 covers 8 bases. The V gene's germline CDR1 is MNHNS and CDR2 SASEGT. The V segment lost 5 bases and the J segment 6 bases; nucleotides outside the gene matches: 6. The CDR3 consists of 15 residues. DNA for the CDR3: TGTGCCAGCAGTAAGACAGGGGTGTCTAATTCACCCCTCCACTTT. Its protein is CASSKTGVSNSPLHF.

This chain connects TRBV7-6 to TRBJ2-5, with 9 bases identical to TRBD2. This CDR3 region has 15 residues. V shed 2 bases and J 1 base; nucleotides not matched to a gene: 2. Looked up from germline, CDR1 is SGHVS and CDR2 is FNYEAQ. CDR3 residues: CASSLRAGGQETQYF. CDR3 DNA: TGTGCCAGCAGCTTAAGAGCGGGAGGCCAAGAGACCCAGTACTTC.

The rearrangement joins TRBV7-9 to TRBJ2-7; 7 positions match TRBD1. The germline V gene has CDR1 SEHNR and CDR2 FQNEAQ (reference sequence). The V and J ends lost 5 bases and 4 bases, in that order; junction bases with no gene match: 8. The CDR3 extends over 14 amino acids. The CDR3 loop is CASSPVDREYEQYF. DNA for the CDR3: TGTGCCAGCAGCCCTGTTGACAGGGAGTACGAGCAGTACTTC.